One and the same sample provided the 19 T cell receptor beta chains below, sequenced in a study of blood T cell repertoires in COVID-19. Clones were sequenced by immunoSEQ multiplex PCR, and TCRdb holds only the in-frame ones, with some missing. Altogether 200,000 or so clones are present, roughly 86% being singletons, with the ten largest covering roughly 2.6%. Sequencing input: peripheral blood. Receptors originate from a woman aged 60-70 years with acute or convalescent COVID-19.

The gene calls are TRBV6-5 and TRBJ1-6, with D maybe TRBD1 (6 bases). Trimming removed 8 bases at V and 8 bases at J, with 13 bases between. The germline V gene encodes CDR1 MNHEY and CDR2 SVGAGI. This CDR3 region has 13 residues. The CDR3 loop reads CASGYRVDSPLHF. CDR3 nucleotides: TGTGCCAGCGGCTACAGGGTTGATTCACCCCTCCACTTT.

This clone was counted only a few times. The chain recombines TRBV2 with TRBJ2-7; unclear D gene. V was cut by 6 bases and J by 6 bases, with 9 bases left in between. The CDR3 is made up of 11 amino acids. Germline CDR1 and CDR2: SNHLY and FYNNEI. For the CDR3, the DNA is TGTGCCAGCAGACTAATCCTCGAGCAGTACTTC. This gives the protein CASRLILEQYF.

The V gene is TRBV6-5, the J gene TRBJ1-3; the D gene is possibly TRBD1 (5 bases). The germline V gene encodes CDR1 MNHEY and CDR2 SVGAGI. The V gene lost 2 bases and the J gene lost 2 bases, with 10 bases spanning the gap. This CDR3 region has 15 residues. CDR3 sequence (DNA): TGTGCCAGCAGTTACCAGGGACTACCTGGAAACACCATATATTTT. Translating gives CASSYQGLPGNTIYF.

V and J are TRBV19 and TRBJ2-2; 13 bases fit TRBD2. This CDR3 comprises 15 residues. Trimming cost V 9 bases and J 7 bases; bases outside gene matches: 8. Germline loops: CDR1 LNHDA, CDR2 SQIVND (reference sequence). CDR3 loop: CASTTSGGAGGELFF. The DNA of the CDR3 is TGTGCCAGCACTACTAGCGGGGGGGCCGGCGGGGAGCTGTTTTTT.

A remark on this clone: Other DNA sequences in this specimen translate into the identical CDR3. This rearrangement joins TRBV30 to TRBJ1-1; 7 positions agree with TRBD1. The germline V gene has CDR1 GTSNPN and CDR2 SVGIG (reference sequence). The CDR3 length is 15 residues. Unmatched junction bases numbered 8, after V lost 0 bases and J lost 4 bases. CDR3 sequence reads: CAWSVPGRGTTEAFF. The CDR3 DNA reads TGTGCCTGGAGTGTACCCGGCAGGGGGACCACTGAAGCTTTCTTT.

This clone was picked up one time. This chain links TRBV29-1 with TRBJ1-2, with 9 bases that match TRBD1. Germline V gives CDR1 SQVTM, CDR2 ANQGSEA. The CDR3 totals 12 residues. After removal of 6 bases from V and 8 bases from J, the junction contained 7 bases not matched to a gene. CDR3: CSVTGQGRGYTF. DNA for the CDR3: TGCAGCGTGACTGGACAGGGGAGAGGCTACACCTTC. The full variable domain, its missing parts supplied by reference TRBV29-1 and TRBJ1-2, is SAVISQKPSRDICQRGTSLTIQCQVDSQVTMMFWYRQQPGQSLTLIATANQGSEATYESGFVIDKFPISRPNLTFSTLTVSNMSPEDSSIYLCSVTGQGRGYTFGSGTRLTVV.

This chain uses TRBV5-1 with TRBJ2-5; a possible D gene is TRBD2 (6 bases). With 1 base removed from V and 4 bases from J, the gap between germline ends came to 14 bases. The CDR3 loop spans 15 amino acids. Germline V gives CDR1 SGHRS, CDR2 YFSETQ. For the CDR3, the DNA is TGCGCCAGCAGCTTGATTGCGGGGCTCGTAGAGACCCAGTACTTC. This gives the protein CASSLIAGLVETQYF. Full variable domain (rest looked up from reference TRBV5-1 and TRBJ2-5): KAGVTQTPRYLIKTRGQQVTLSCSPISGHRSVSWYQQTPGQGLQFLFEYFSETQRNKGNFPGRFSGRQFSNSRSEMNVSTLELGDSALYLCASSLIAGLVETQYFGPGTRLLVL.

This clone was counted a few times. The rearrangement joins TRBV9 to TRBJ1-6; 10 bases fit TRBD1. The CDR3 runs 17 residues. Germline CDR1 and CDR2: SGDLS and YYNGEE. With 1 base clipped from V and 7 bases from J, the junction kept 8 bases outside the gene matches. The CDR3: CASSVLDRGFENSPLHF. The CDR3 DNA is TGTGCCAGCAGCGTACTGGACAGGGGGTTTGAGAATTCACCCCTCCACTTT.

The chain carries TRBV9 and TRBJ2-1; D is ambiguous. The V gene's germline CDR1 is SGDLS and CDR2 YYNGEE. This CDR3 comprises 14 residues. Trimming removed 4 bases at V and 8 bases at J, with 16 bases between. CDR3 protein: CASSPVAVLDEQFF. DNA of the CDR3: TGTGCCAGCAGCCCGGTCGCCGTCTTGGATGAGCAGTTCTTC. The full variable domain, in which reference TRBV9 and TRBJ2-1 provide the parts outside the CDR3, is DSGVTQTPKHLITATGQRVTLRCSPRSGDLSVYWYQQSLDQGLQFLIQYYNGEERAKGNILERFSAQQFPDLHSELNLSSLELGDSALYFCASSPVAVLDEQFFGPGTRLTVL.

The chain employs TRBV11-2 and TRBJ1-4; D unresolved. Germline-derived CDR1 and CDR2 are SGHAT and FQNNGV. Trimming removed 2 bases at V and 3 bases at J, with 22 bases between. The CDR3 spans 19 residues. In DNA form, the CDR3 reads TGTGCCAGCAGCTTATTAATGGCGGGAAGTACTAGAGCTAATGAAAAACTGTTTTTT. It encodes CASSLLMAGSTRANEKLFF.

As concerns this clone: Distinct nucleotide sequences in the sample also encode this CDR3. The chain joins TRBV7-8 to TRBJ1-5; TRBD1 might be the D (6 bases). Trimming stripped 3 bases from V and 0 bases from J, with 6 bases between. The CDR3 contains 14 residues. The germline V gene has CDR1 SGHVS and CDR2 FQNEAQ. CDR3 coding DNA: TGTGCCAGCAGCTTGGACAGTAGCAATCAGCCCCAGCATTTT. It yields the protein CASSLDSSNQPQHF.

The J gene is TRBJ2-7, the V gene TRBV7-2; 9 bases line up with TRBD1. The V gene's germline CDR1 is SGHTA and CDR2 FQGNSA. V shed 5 bases, J shed 4 bases, and the junction held 3 bases outside the gene matches. The CDR3 loop spans 13 amino acids. CDR3 bases: TGTGCCAGCAGCCATGGACAGGGGTACGAGCAGTACTTC. Translated: CASSHGQGYEQYF.

The chain carries TRBV19 and TRBJ2-3; D is perhaps TRBD1 (6 bases). The CDR3 totals 14 residues. Trimming removed 4 bases from V and 2 bases from J, with 10 bases in between. Germline lookup yields CDR1 LNHDA and CDR2 SQIVND (reference sequence). As DNA, the CDR3 is TGTGCCAGTAGTAATCGGGACAACACAGATACGCAGTATTTT. Encoded protein: CASSNRDNTDTQYF.

V and J are TRBV20-1 and TRBJ2-6, with TRBD1 as a possible D gene (6 bases). The V gene lost 3 bases and the J gene lost 1 base, with 7 bases spanning the gap. The CDR3 totals 14 residues. The germline CDR1 and CDR2 sequences are DFQATT and SNEGSKA (reference sequence). This CDR3 reads CSASTGSGANVLTF. The CDR3 DNA reads TGCAGTGCTAGTACAGGGTCTGGGGCCAACGTCCTGACTTTC.

The V and J genes are TRBV6-1 and TRBJ2-1, with D possibly being TRBD2 (6 bases). This CDR3 contains 15 residues. Germline CDR1 MNHNS, CDR2 SASEGT. Between the trimmed V and J ends, which lost 1 base and 3 bases, there was a span of 10 bases. CDR3 loop: CASSEGAGNYNEQFF. CDR3 DNA sequence: TGTGCCAGCAGTGAAGGGGCGGGGAACTACAATGAGCAGTTCTTC.

The rearrangement uses TRBV18 and TRBJ2-3, with 13 bases fitting TRBD2. The germline CDR1 and CDR2 sequences are KGHSH and LQKENI. Trimming at V came to 1 base and at J to 3 bases, leaving 4 bases not matched to a gene. The CDR3 length is 17 residues. The CDR3 sequence: CASSPRGLAGKTDTQYF. DNA for the CDR3: TGTGCCAGCTCACCACGGGGACTAGCGGGGAAGACAGATACGCAGTATTTT. Drawing the rest from reference TRBV18 and TRBJ2-3, the complete variable domain is NAGVMQNPRHLVRRRGQEARLRCSPMKGHSHVYWYRQLPEEGLKFMVYLQKENIIDESGMPKERFSAEFPKEGPSILRIQQVVRGDSAAYFCASSPRGLAGKTDTQYFGPGTRLTVL.

The V call is TRBV28, the J call TRBJ1-1, with 7 positions matching TRBD1. The CDR3 is 14 amino acids. Looked up from germline, CDR1 is MDHEN and CDR2 is SYDVKM. Trimming removed 6 bases from V and 0 bases from J; junction bases left unmatched: 4. The CDR3 region is CASSIRGVNTEAFF. The CDR3 DNA reads as TGTGCCAGCAGCATCAGGGGGGTGAACACTGAAGCTTTCTTT.

This clone was counted between two and nine times. V is TRBV6-2 or TRBV6-3 and J is TRBJ1-6; maybe TRBD1 (5 bases). The CDR3 has 15 amino acids. Per the germline V gene, CDR1 is MNHEY and CDR2 is SVGEGT. Trimming cost V 4 bases and J 9 bases, with 16 bases left between them. CDR3 sequence (DNA): TGTGCCAGCAGTTCACAGGACGCTAAAGCTTCACCCCTCCACTTT. This gives the protein CASSSQDAKASPLHF.

J is TRBJ1-4 and V is TRBV30; no reliable D call. The CDR3 contains 12 residues. The ends were cut back, 4 bases at V and 13 bases at J, with 16 bases in the middle. Germline V CDR1 and CDR2: GTSNPN, SVGIG (reference sequence). The chain's CDR3 is CAWTLTRGRLFF. CDR3 nucleotide sequence: TGTGCCTGGACCCTGACCAGAGGAAGACTGTTTTTT.